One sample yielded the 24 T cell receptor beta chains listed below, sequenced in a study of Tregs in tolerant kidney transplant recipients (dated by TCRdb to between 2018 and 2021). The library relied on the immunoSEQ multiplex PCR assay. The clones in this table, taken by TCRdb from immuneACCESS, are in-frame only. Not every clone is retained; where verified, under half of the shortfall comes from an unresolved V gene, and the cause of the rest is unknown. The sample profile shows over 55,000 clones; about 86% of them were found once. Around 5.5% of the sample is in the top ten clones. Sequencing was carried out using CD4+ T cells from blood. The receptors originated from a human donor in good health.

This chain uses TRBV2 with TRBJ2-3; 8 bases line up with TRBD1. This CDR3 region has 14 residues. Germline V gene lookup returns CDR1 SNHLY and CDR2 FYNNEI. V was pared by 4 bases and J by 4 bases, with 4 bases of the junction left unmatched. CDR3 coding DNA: TGTGCCAGCAGTGCGTCAGGGGGCCCAGATACGCAGTATTTT. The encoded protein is CASSASGGPDTQYF.

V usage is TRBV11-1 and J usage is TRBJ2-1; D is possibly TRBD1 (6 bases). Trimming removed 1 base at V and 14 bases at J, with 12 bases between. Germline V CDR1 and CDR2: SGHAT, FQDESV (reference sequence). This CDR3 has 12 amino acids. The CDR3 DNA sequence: TGTGCCAGCAGCTTAGGGGGGCCCAGGGAGTTCTTC. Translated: CASSLGGPREFF.

The CDR3 loop reads CASSVVGGGAEDTQYF. CDR3 nucleotides: TGTGCCAGCAGCGTAGTAGGCGGGGGGGCAGAAGATACGCAGTATTTT. This rearrangement joins TRBV9 to TRBJ2-3, with TRBD2 matching over 9 bases. Germline CDR1 reads SGDLS; CDR2 reads YYNGEE. CDR3 length equals 16 residues. V dropped 0 bases and J dropped 5; count of bases not matched to a gene: 7.

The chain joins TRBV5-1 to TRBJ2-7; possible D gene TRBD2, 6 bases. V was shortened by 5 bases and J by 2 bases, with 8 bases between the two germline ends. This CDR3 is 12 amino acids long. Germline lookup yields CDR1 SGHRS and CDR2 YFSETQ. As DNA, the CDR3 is TGCGCCAGCAGGGGGGGAGCCTACGAGCAGTACTTC. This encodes CASRGGAYEQYF.

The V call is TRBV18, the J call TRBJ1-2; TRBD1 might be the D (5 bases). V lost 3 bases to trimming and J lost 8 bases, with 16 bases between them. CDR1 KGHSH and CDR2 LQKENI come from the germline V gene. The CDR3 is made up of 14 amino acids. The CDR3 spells CASSPLRRDPGYTF. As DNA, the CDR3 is TGTGCCAGCTCACCGCTACGTCGGGACCCAGGCTACACCTTC. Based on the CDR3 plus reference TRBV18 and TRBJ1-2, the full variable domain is NAGVMQNPRHLVRRRGQEARLRCSPMKGHSHVYWYRQLPEEGLKFMVYLQKENIIDESGMPKERFSAEFPKEGPSILRIQQVVRGDSAAYFCASSPLRRDPGYTFGSGTRLTVV.

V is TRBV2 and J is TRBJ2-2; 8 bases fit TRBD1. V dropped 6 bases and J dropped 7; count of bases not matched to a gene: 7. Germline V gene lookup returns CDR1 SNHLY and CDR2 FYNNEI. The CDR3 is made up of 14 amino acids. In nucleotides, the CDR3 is TGTGCCAGCAGGGGGACAGGCCGAGTCGGGGAGCTGTTTTTT. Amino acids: CASRGTGRVGELFF.

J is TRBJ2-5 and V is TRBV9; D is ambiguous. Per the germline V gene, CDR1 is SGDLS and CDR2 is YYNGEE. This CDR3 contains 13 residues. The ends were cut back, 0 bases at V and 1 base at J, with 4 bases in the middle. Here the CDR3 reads CASSVALQETQYF. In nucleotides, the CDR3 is TGTGCCAGCAGCGTAGCTCTCCAAGAGACCCAGTACTTC.

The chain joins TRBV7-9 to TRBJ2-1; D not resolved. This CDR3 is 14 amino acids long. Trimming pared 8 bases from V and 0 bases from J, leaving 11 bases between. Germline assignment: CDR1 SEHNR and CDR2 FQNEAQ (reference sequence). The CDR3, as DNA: TGTGCCAGCCCGGACCCTGGCTCCTACAATGAGCAGTTCTTC. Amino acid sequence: CASPDPGSYNEQFF. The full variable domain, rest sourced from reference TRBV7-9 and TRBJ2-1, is DTGVSQNPRHKITKRGQNVTFRCDPISEHNRLYWYRQTLGQGPEFLTYFQNEAQLEKSRLLSDRFSAERPKGSFSTLEIQRTEQGDSAMYLCASPDPGSYNEQFFGPGTRLTVL.

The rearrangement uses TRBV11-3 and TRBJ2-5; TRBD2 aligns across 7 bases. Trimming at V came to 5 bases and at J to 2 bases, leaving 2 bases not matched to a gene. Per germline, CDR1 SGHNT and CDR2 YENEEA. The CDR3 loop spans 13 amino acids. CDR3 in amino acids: CASSRAGQETQYF. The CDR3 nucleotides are TGTGCCAGCAGCCGAGCGGGGCAAGAGACCCAGTACTTC. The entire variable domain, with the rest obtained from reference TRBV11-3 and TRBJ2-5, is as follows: EAGVVQSPRYKIIEKKQPVAFWCNPISGHNTLYWYLQNLGQGPELLIRYENEEAVDDSQLPKDRFSAERLKGVDSTLKIQPAELGDSAVYLCASSRAGQETQYFGPGTRLLVL.

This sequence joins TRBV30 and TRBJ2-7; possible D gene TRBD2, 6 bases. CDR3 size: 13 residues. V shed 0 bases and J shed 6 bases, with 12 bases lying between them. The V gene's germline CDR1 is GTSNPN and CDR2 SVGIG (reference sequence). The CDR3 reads CAWSVLPGSEQYF. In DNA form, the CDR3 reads TGTGCCTGGAGTGTACTCCCCGGGAGCGAGCAGTACTTC.

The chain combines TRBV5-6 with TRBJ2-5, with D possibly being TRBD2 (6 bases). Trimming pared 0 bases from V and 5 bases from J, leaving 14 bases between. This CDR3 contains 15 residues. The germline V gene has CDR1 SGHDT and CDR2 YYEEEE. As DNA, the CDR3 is TGTGCCAGCAGCTTGGGGGCCACAAGCGGGGAGACCCAGTACTTC. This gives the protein CASSLGATSGETQYF.

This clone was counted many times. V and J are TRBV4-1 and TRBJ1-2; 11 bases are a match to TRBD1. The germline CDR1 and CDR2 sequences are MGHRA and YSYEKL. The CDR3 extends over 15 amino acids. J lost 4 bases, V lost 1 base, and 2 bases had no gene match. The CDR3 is CASSQAGTGGYGYTF. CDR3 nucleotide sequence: TGCGCCAGCAGCCAAGCCGGGACAGGGGGCTATGGCTACACCTTC.

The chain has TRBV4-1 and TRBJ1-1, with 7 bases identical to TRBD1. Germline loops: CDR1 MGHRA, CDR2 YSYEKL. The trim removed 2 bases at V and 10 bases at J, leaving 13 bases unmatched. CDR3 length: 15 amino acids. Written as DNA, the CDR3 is TGCGCCAGCAGCCAACCCTATGACAGGGCAAAGGGAGCTTTCTTT. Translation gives CASSQPYDRAKGAFF.

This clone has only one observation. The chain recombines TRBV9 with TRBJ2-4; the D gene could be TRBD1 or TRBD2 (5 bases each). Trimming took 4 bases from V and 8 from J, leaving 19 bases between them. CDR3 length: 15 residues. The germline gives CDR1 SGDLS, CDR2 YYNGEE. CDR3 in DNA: TGTGCCAGCAGCCCCCTTCTCGGGACCGGGGACATTCAGTACTTC. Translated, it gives CASSPLLGTGDIQYF.

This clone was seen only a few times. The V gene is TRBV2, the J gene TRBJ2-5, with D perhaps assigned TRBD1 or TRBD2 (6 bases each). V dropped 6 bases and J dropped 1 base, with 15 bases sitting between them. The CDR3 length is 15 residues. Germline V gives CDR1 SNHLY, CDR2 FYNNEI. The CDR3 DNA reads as TGTGCCAGCAGCCTCATTGGAGGGGGCCAAGAGACCCAGTACTTC. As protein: CASSLIGGGQETQYF.

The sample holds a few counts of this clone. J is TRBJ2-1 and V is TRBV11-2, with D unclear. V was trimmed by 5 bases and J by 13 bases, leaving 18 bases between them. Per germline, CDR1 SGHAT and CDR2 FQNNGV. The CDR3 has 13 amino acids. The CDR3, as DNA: TGTGCCAGCAGCCCATCGATAGAAGGTAGCCAGTTCTTC. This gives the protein CASSPSIEGSQFF.

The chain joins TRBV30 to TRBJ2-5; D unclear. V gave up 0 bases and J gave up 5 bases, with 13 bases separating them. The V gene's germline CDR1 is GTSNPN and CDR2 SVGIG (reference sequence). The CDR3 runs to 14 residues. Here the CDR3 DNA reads TGTGCCTGGAGTGTCGGATGGAAGAGGGAGACCCAGTACTTC. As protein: CAWSVGWKRETQYF.

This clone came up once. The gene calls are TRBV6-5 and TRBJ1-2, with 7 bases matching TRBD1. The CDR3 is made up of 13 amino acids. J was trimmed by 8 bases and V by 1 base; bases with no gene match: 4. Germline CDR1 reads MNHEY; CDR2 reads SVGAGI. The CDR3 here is CASSYLRQGGYTF. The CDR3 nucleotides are TGTGCCAGCAGTTACTTAAGACAGGGCGGCTACACCTTC.

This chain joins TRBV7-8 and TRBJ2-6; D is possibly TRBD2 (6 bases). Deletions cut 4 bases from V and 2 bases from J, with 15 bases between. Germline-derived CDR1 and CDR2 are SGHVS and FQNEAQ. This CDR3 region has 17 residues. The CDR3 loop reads CASSSPPWGAGANVLTF. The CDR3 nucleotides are TGTGCCAGCAGCTCCCCCCCCTGGGGGGCTGGGGCCAACGTCCTGACTTTC. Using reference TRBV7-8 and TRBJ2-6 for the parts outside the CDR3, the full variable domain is GAGVSQSPRYKVAKRGQDVALRCDPISGHVSLFWYQQALGQGPEFLTYFQNEAQLDKSGLPSDRFFAERPEGSVSTLKIQRTQQEDSAVYLCASSSPPWGAGANVLTFGAGSRLTVL.

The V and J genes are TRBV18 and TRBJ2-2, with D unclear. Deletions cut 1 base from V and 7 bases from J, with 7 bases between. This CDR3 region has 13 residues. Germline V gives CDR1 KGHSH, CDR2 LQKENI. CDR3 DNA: TGTGCCAGCTCACCACTTTCTGACGGGGAGCTGTTTTTT. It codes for CASSPLSDGELFF.

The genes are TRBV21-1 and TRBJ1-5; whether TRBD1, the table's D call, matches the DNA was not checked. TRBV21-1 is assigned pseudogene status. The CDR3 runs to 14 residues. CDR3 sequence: CAIPDRGCSQPQHF. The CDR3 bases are TGTGCCATCCCGGACAGGGGGTGTTCTCAGCCCCAGCATTTT.

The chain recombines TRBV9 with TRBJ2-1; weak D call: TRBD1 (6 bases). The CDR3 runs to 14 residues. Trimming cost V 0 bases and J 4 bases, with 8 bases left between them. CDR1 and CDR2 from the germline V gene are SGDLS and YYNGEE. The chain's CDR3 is CASSVGQGYNEQFF. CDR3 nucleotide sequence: TGTGCCAGCAGCGTAGGCCAGGGGTACAATGAGCAGTTCTTC.

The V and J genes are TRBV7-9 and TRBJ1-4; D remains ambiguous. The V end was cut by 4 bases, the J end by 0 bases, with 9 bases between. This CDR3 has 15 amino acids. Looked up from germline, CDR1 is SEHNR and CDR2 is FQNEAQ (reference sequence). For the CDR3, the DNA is TGTGCCAGCAGCTCACGGGGTGCAACTAATGAAAAACTGTTTTTT. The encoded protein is CASSSRGATNEKLFF.

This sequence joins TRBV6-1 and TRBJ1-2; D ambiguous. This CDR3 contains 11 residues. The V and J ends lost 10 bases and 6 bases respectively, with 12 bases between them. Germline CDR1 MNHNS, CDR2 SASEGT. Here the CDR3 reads CATRRANGYTF. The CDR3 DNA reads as TGTGCCACTAGACGGGCGAATGGCTACACCTTC.